This TCR beta chain was recorded in a study of blood T cell repertoires in COVID-19. Germline values: CDR1 KGHSH, CDR2 LQKENI. This CDR3 comprises 15 residues. The trim removed 4 bases at V and 3 bases at J, leaving 6 bases unmatched. Those who participated ranged in age from about 18 to 95 years and resided in around 22 US areas. Assignment of participants to cohorts was predicated upon participant-reported clinical history. All recovered Cohort 3 donors got two negative PCRs, got clearance, or saw symptom resolution. In the authors' methods: The authors estimated nucleated cell counts from reference gene primer amplification. TCRdb's copy holds only in-frame clones and misses some; the assay was immunoSEQ multiplex PCR. That table furnishes V, J and clone size, whereas the DNA furnished D and trimming. The data show about 250,000 clones, about nine tenths seen once.

The gene calls are TRBV18 and TRBJ2-7; TRBD1 matches 10 bases. The receptor's source is a woman aged 45 to 65 who had recovered from COVID-19. The sequencing input was PBMCs or T cells enriched from blood (not recorded which). Here the CDR3 reads CASSQGTGAGYEQYF. The CDR3 coding sequence is TGTGCCAGCTCACAGGGGACAGGGGCGGGCTACGAGCAGTACTTC.